A few counts support the clone carrying this TCR beta chain. Its specificity is not known. The germline gives CDR1 SGHDT, CDR2 YYEEEE. Deletions cut 3 bases from V and 5 bases from J, with 20 bases between. The CDR3 has 16 residues. The record originates from a study of blood T cells in healthy people across ages. Study-level background: Capturing about one barcoded beta molecule per two T cells was achieved by template switching. The study's findings and limits: Across the age range, TCR beta diversity per million T cells fell in a roughly linear way.

Next came a second PCR, run for about 6 to 11 cycles, which used a sample-barcoded 5' primer along with a J-beta primer mix. The template-switch adaptor, which had 12 random nucleotides, put a tag on each cDNA molecule. TCRdb re-called the 5' RACE reads through MiXCR, storing one row per CDR3 protein. The sample carries hundreds of thousands of distinct CDR3 sequences, around three fifths recorded once. The chain carries TRBV5-6 and TRBJ2-5; D remains unclear. Sequenced input: blood. The receptor comes from a man aged 35-49 years in good health. As DNA, the CDR3 is TGTGCCAGCAGCTCGGGTCCGTCGGTCTCTTCGGAGACCCAGTACTTC. The encoded protein is CASSSGPSVSSETQYF. Full variable domain (outside the CDR3, taken from reference TRBV5-6 and TRBJ2-5): DAGVTQSPTHLIKTRGQQVTLRCSPKSGHDTVSWYQQALGQGPQFIFQYYEEEERQRGNFPDRFSGHQFPNYSSELNVNALLLGDSALYLCASSSGPSVSSETQYFGPGTRLLVL.